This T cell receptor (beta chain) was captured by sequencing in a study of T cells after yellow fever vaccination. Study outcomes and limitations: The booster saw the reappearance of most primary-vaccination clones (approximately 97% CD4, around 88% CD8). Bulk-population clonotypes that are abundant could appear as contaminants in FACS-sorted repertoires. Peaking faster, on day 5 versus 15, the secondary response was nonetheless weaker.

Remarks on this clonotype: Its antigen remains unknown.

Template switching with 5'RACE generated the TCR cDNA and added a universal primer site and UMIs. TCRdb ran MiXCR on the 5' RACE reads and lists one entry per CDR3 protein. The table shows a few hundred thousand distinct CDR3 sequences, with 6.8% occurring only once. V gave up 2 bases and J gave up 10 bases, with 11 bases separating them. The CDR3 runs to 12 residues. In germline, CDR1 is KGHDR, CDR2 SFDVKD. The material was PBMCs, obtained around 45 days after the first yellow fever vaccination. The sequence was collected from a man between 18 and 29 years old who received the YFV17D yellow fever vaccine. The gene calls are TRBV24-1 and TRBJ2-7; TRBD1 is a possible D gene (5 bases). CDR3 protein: CATSDSDSKQYF. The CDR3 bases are TGTGCCACCAGTGATTCAGACAGTAAACAGTACTTC.